This T cell receptor beta chain was sequenced during a study of blood T cell repertoires in COVID-19. Germline lookup yields CDR1 LGHNA and CDR2 YNFKEQ. The CDR3 sequence is 16 residues long. Trimming at V came to 3 bases and at J to 2 bases, leaving 8 bases not matched to a gene. The method was immunoSEQ multiplex PCR; TCRdb's version includes in-frame clones alone and lacks a portion of them. Of approximately 52,000 clones listed, about 88% are singletons. The specimen sequenced was peripheral blood. The chain couples TRBV4-2 to TRBJ2-7; 9 bases match TRBD1. The sequence came from a man in his sixties with acute or convalescent COVID-19. The CDR3 sequence is CASSHKQGARPYEQYF. The CDR3 DNA sequence: TGTGCCAGCAGCCATAAACAGGGGGCGCGCCCCTACGAGCAGTACTTC.